This T cell receptor (beta chain) is from a study of CD8+ T cells in alopecia areata. Peripheral blood, together with lesional scalp punch biopsies, was collected from alopecia areata patients. Sorting from PBMCs produced CD4+ and CD8+ T cells. Reverse transcribed after extraction, RNA yielded cDNA as the sequencing template. Clones were sequenced by immunoSEQ multiplex PCR, and TCRdb holds only the in-frame ones, with some missing. This table holds about 97,000 clones, 41% found once. A remark on this clone: Its antigen is unidentified.

Broader study findings: Sequenced scalp T cells also include alphabeta T cells resident in normal skin. Relative to normal scalp, lesional scalp, especially alopecia totalis/universalis, showed higher clonality.

V gave up 4 bases and J gave up 1 base; unmatched junction bases: 7. The CDR3 is made up of 16 amino acids. This sequence joins TRBV23-1 and TRBJ1-5; TRBD1 agrees at 7 bases. TRBV23-1 is an ORF for which the function is uncertain. Sequencing was performed on CD4+ T cells sorted from blood. The receptor was isolated from a human donor with alopecia areata. This chain's CDR3 is CASSPRGSRSNQPQHF. In DNA form, the CDR3 reads TGCGCCAGCAGTCCCAGGGGGAGTCGAAGCAATCAGCCCCAGCATTTT.